This T cell receptor beta chain was recorded in a study of cytomegalovirus exposure and HLA in healthy donors. A few counts support this clone. Antigen unknown. Germline CDR1 reads SGHVS; CDR2 reads FQNEAQ. The CDR3 is 13 residues long. The V end was cut by 5 bases, the J end by 6 bases, with 11 bases between. PCR was performed using 60 Vbeta and 13 Jbeta primers. Clones were sequenced by immunoSEQ multiplex PCR, and TCRdb holds only the in-frame ones, with some missing. The data hold 190,000 or so clones, with around three quarters observed a single time. Study-wide findings and caveats: Per a prior analysis, the majority of TCR beta V segments were productive roughly 90% or roughly 30% of the time.

This chain uses TRBV7-8 with TRBJ1-5; no firm D call. The clonotype comes from a boy younger than 18 in good health and CMV-seronegative. Sequencing was done on a sample of PBMCs. The CDR3 nucleotides are TGTGCCAGCAGCCCAAACGGCGGTCAGCCCCAGCATTTT. Translated, it gives CASSPNGGQPQHF.